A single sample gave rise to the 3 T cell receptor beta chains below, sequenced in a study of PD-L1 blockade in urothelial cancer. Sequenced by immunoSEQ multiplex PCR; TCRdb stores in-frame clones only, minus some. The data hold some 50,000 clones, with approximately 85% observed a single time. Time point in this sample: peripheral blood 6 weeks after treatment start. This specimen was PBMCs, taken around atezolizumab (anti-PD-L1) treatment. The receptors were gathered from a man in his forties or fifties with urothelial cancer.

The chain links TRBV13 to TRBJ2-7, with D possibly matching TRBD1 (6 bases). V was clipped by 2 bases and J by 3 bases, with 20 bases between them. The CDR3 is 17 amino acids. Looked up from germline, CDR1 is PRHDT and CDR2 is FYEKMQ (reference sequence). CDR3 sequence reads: CASSLTEFGRGIYEQYF. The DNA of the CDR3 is TGTGCCAGCAGCTTAACAGAGTTCGGCAGGGGAATCTACGAGCAGTACTTC. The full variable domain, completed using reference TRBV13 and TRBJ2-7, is AAGVIQSPRHLIKEKRETATLKCYPIPRHDTVYWYQQGPGQDPQFLISFYEKMQSDKGSIPDRFSAQQFSDYHSELNMSSLELGDSALYFCASSLTEFGRGIYEQYFGPGTRLTVT.

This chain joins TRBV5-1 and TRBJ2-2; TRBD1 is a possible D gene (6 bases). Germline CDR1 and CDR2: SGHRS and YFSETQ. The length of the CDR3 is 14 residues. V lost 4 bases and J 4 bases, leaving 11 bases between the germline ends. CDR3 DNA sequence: TGCGCCAGCAGCGTAACAGGGTCCACCGGGGAGCTGTTTTTT. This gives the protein CASSVTGSTGELFF.

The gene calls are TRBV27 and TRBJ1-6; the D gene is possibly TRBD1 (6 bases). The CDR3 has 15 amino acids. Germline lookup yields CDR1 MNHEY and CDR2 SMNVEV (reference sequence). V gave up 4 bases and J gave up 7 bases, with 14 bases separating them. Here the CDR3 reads CASSSLQGKNSPLHF. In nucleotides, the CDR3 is TGTGCCAGCAGTTCCCTACAGGGAAAGAATTCACCCCTCCACTTT.